Below are 6 T cell receptor beta chains sequenced from a single sample in a study of cytomegalovirus exposure and HLA in healthy donors. Researchers ran the PCR with 60 Vbeta and 13 Jbeta primers. Data came from immunoSEQ multiplex PCR; TCRdb stores just in-frame clones and leaves some out. The profile shows some 130,000 clones, around 63% of them singletons. Material: PBMCs. The receptors stem from a human donor in good health.

V and J are TRBV4-1 and TRBJ1-4, with 7 bases matching TRBD1. This CDR3 is 15 amino acids long. The germline V gene encodes CDR1 MGHRA and CDR2 YSYEKL. J lost 4 bases, V lost 5 bases, and 7 bases had no gene match. CDR3 in amino acids: CASSGTGTVNEKLFF. The DNA for the CDR3 is TGCGCCAGCAGCGGGACCGGGACAGTTAATGAAAAACTGTTTTTT.

J is TRBJ2-2 and V is TRBV27; 7 positions match TRBD1. Germline trimming cut 5 bases from V and 4 bases from J; bases unmatched to any gene: 10. CDR3 length equals 16 residues. Germline lookup yields CDR1 MNHEY and CDR2 SMNVEV (reference sequence). CDR3 region: CASSAQTGTGTGELFF. The CDR3 nucleotides read TGTGCCAGCAGTGCTCAGACAGGGACGGGCACCGGGGAGCTGTTTTTT.

V usage is TRBV7-2 and J usage is TRBJ2-1, with 15 bases matching TRBD2. The V segment lost 4 bases and the J segment 6 bases; nucleotides outside the gene matches: 4. The germline CDR1 and CDR2 sequences are SGHTA and FQGNSA. CDR3 length equals 16 residues. CDR3 residues: CASSSRTSGRGNEQFF. The DNA of the CDR3 is TGTGCCAGCAGCTCTAGGACTAGCGGGAGGGGCAATGAGCAGTTCTTC.

V and J are TRBV27 and TRBJ2-7; possible D gene TRBD2, 5 bases. This CDR3 is 13 amino acids long. Between the trimmed V and J ends, which lost 5 bases and 9 bases, there was a span of 17 bases. Germline V gene sequence: CDR1 MNHEY, CDR2 SMNVEV (reference sequence). CDR3: CASSRSLVSGQYF. Written as DNA, the CDR3 is TGTGCCAGCAGTCGATCACTAGTATCGGGGCAGTACTTC.

The chain combines TRBV7-6 with TRBJ1-5; no clear D gene. Germline-derived CDR1 and CDR2 are SGHVS and FNYEAQ. V was clipped by 4 bases and J by 9 bases, with 16 bases between them. This CDR3 is built from 14 residues. The CDR3 is CASSSGLINTPQHF. DNA of the CDR3: TGTGCCAGCAGCTCAGGACTCATTAATACGCCCCAGCATTTT.

The chain is built from TRBV7-2 and TRBJ2-5, with 9 bases identical to TRBD2. The CDR3 is made up of 13 amino acids. After removal of 5 bases from V and 7 bases from J, the junction contained 5 bases not matched to a gene. CDR1 SGHTA and CDR2 FQGNSA come from the germline V gene. The CDR3: CASSPLREGTQYF. CDR3 nucleotides: TGTGCCAGCAGCCCCCTGCGGGAGGGGACCCAGTACTTC.